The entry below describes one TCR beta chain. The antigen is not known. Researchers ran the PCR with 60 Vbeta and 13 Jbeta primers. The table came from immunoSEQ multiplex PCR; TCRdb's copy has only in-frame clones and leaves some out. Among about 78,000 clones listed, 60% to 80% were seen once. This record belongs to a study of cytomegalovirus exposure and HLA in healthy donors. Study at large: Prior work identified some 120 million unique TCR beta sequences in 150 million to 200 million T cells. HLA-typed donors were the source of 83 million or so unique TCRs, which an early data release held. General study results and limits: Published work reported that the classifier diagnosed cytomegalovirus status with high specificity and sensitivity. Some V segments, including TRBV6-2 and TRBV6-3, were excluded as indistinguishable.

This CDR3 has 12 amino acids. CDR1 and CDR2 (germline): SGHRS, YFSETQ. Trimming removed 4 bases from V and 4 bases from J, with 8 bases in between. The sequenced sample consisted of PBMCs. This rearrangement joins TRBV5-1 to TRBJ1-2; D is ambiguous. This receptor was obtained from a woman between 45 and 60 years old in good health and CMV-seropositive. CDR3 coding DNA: TGCGCCAGCAGCACGAGTGGCTATGGCTACACCTTC. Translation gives CASSTSGYGYTF.